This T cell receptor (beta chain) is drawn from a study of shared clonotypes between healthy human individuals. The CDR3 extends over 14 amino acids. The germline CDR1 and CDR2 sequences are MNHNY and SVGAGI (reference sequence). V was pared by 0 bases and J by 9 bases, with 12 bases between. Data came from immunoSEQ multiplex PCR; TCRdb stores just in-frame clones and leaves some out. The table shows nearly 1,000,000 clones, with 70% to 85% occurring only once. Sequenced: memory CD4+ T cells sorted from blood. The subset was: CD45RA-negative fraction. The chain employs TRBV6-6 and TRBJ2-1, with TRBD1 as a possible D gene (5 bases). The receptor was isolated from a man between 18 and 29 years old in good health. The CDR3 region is CASSYSSGQTEQFF. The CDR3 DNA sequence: TGTGCCAGCAGTTACTCGTCAGGGCAAACTGAGCAGTTCTTC.